This TCR beta chain came from a study of cytomegalovirus exposure and HLA in healthy donors (dated by TCRdb to 2016 to 2017). Some background on the complete study: In an earlier analysis of some 550 of the donors, about 260 Gb of sequence data and 117 million unique TCR beta sequences from about 179 million T cells were reported. The study aimed to test whether cataloging public T cell receptors could reveal signatures of past pathogen exposure. In an earlier analysis of 500 to 650 of the donors, high-throughput TCR beta sequencing was used to judge whether each TCR beta V gene segment behaved as functional or pseudogenic. Rather than using new phenotypic data, the later analysis identified candidate immune exposures from TCR beta sequences and from how often those sequences occurred across donors. Every discovery cohort repertoire had been produced on one sequencing platform. A later analysis re-analyzed previously published TCR beta repertoires from roughly 630 donors and added high-resolution HLA genotyping to study TCR occurrence patterns. High-throughput TCR immunosequencing, statistical association of individual TCRs with disease status, and machine learning were combined to predict cytomegalovirus infection status. A separate validation cohort of over a hundred different subjects was used in addition to the 666-subject first cohort. Of the approximately 400 genotyped donors, approximately 80% were placed in the genetic ancestry cluster associated with self-reported Caucasian donors. Donor age, sex, ethnicity and CMV serostatus were compiled together with the repertoire data. Because of strong linkage in the cohort, roughly five DR-DQ haplotypes were treated as single units for association and clustering. HLA typing included class I and class II loci at four-digit resolution. Across around 400 genotyped donors of the cohort, an average of about 220,000 unique TCR beta nucleotide sequences per donor were sequenced, and 15% to 20% of those sequences were non-productive. Genome-wide SNP genotypes for about 55% of the 666 donors were used in a later genetic analysis, which treated that subset as a discovery cohort. Using immunosequencing, the study profiled T cell repertoires from about 610 subjects and related those repertoires to cytomegalovirus serostatus. The number of donors typed differed by locus, with 629-630 for A, B, C, DRB1 and DQB1, over 500 for DQA1, 600 to 610 for DPA1, and roughly 450 for DPB1. Around 300 gigabases of sequencing data and approximately 85 million unique TCR sequences were included in an early release covering several hundred HLA-typed donors.

The junction shows trimming of 7 bases on V and 6 bases on J, plus 16 bases between the germline ends. Taken from cysteine to phenylalanine, the CDR3 has 14 residues. Only the CDR3 DNA is retained, 42 bases long and in frame from the first base. According to the germline V gene, CDR1 reads MNHNS and CDR2 reads SASEGT. The cohort comprised hundreds of healthy bone marrow donors. Cohort members were all nominally healthy when sampled, although unrecorded immune exposures were likely present. The donor was CMV seropositive and was included in the group of some 290 seropositive cohort members. A peripheral blood sample was collected from each donor, and TCR beta sequencing was performed on peripheral blood mononuclear cells. Genomic DNA extraction from the blood cell samples was performed with the Qiagen DNeasy Blood Extraction Kit. The paper's findings and limits, for the study overall: Because HLA typing was unavailable for some donors at each locus, only the typed subset was used in association tests. In an earlier analysis of approximately 590 of the donors, most TCR beta V segments were observed in productive rearrangements about 87% or about 30% of the time, broadly matching IMGT annotations. The authors suggested that the approach could potentially be extended to other disease states and immunological phenotypes. Because counts were too low, 15 to 20 rarely observed V segments, including chromosome 9 orphons, were excluded from the earlier analysis of a few hundred of the donors. Some IMGT-functional V segments, including TRBV6-2 and TRBV6-3, could not be told apart with the 87-base-pair reads, so those segments were excluded. The classifier was reported to diagnose cytomegalovirus status with high specificity and sensitivity in both the original and validation cohorts. While some public TCRs were present in many individuals, most TCR sequences turned up only very rarely across donors. Only TCR beta chains were sequenced in this cohort, and the absence of alpha or paired-chain data limited detectable features. Specific HLA alleles were associated with some 15,000 TCR beta sequences at a false discovery rate of 0.05 in a later analysis. A cluster of highly shared sequence variants was judged likely to represent a technical artifact of the sequencing pipeline. In a later analysis, TCR association rates were found to vary across HLA loci, with the most associated TCRs seen for DRB1 alleles and the fewest for HLA-C alleles. The presence/absence analyses assumed that sequencing depth was roughly uniform across donors, and that assumption may not be true. Compared with equally common non-associated chains, HLA-associated TCR beta chains in a later analysis were more clonally expanded and had lower generation probabilities. The only immune exposure information available for the cohort was CMV serostatus. Most CMV-associated TCR beta chains appeared to be HLA-restricted in a later analysis, and the HLA associations seemed to be driven largely by CMV exposure. When HLA alleles, especially DR and DQ, strongly co-occurred, TCR associations were difficult to assign to individual alleles. Correlated functional status among segregating V segments might reflect linkage disequilibrium, but an unknown experimental factor could not be ruled out. In a later genetic analysis, fewer N-insertions in productive TCRs were reported among donors in an Asian-associated ancestry cluster than the roughly 700-donor mean. The study listed 170 or so TCR beta chains as associated with cytomegalovirus. In vitro tests confirmed that three of the cytomegalovirus-associated TCR beta chains recognize cytomegalovirus antigens. A later genetic analysis associated a missense DCLRE1C variant with V-gene and J-gene trimming of TCR beta chains, and an independent cohort replicated the association. A further reported finding was that TCR beta sequences accurately predicted the HLA-A and HLA-B alleles for most subjects in the first cohort. According to a later analysis, parvovirus B19, influenza, CMV and Epstein-Barr virus appeared linked to several top co-occurrence clusters.

Comment on this clone: Its target antigen remains unknown. No quality values exist for individual bases; no much larger clone is one base distant.

Libraries were built with the immunoSEQ multiplex PCR assay. For the multiplex PCR, a mixture combining 60 forward primers for TCR Vbeta segments and 13 reverse primers for TCR Jbeta segments was used. The CDR3 region of rearranged TCR beta genes was amplified from genomic DNA with a multiplex PCR assay. The Illumina HiSeq System was used to sequence the amplified TCR beta libraries as 87-base-pair reads. Processing in the source paper ran as follows. A later analysis tallied around 82 million unique TCR beta chains across the 640 or so repertoires, and around 12 million of those chains were shared by two or more donors. To remove PCR and sequencing errors, raw reads were error-corrected and collapsed into unique sequences using a nearest-neighbor algorithm that merged closely related sequences. To assign V, D and J gene segments, CDR3 sequences were aligned to IMGT reference sequences. For a sequence to be retained, a match of at least six nucleotides to both a V gene segment and a J gene segment was required. Rearrangements were classified as productive when the CDR3 lacked stop codons and remained in frame with V and J, and all other rearrangements were classified as non-productive. CDR3 was defined according to IMGT convention as the region running from the second conserved V-encoded cysteine to the conserved J-encoded phenylalanine. In an earlier analysis of some 550 of the donors, sequences lacking an unambiguous match to a single V gene segment were excluded. In an earlier analysis of several hundred of the donors, a V segment was called functional when productive rearrangements were above 56.7%, and segregating when the standard deviation between donors exceeded 5%. A statistical classification framework was developed to diagnose cytomegalovirus status using the catalog of TCR beta chain sequences. In a later analysis, TCR nucleotide sequences were compared against IMGT/GENE-DB human TR gene sequences so that V and J genes could be assigned. The TCRdist pipeline was used in a later analysis to assign CDR3 sequences and most-parsimonious VDJ recombination scenarios. In a later analysis, every TCR beta chain was defined by the combination of its CDR3 amino acid sequence and its V-gene family, and reads without a unique V-gene family were dropped. A later analysis removed 600 or so highly shared, low-generation-probability nucleotide sequences to deal with suspected cross-contamination and a sequencing artifact. In a later analysis, a clonal expansion index for each public chain was calculated from normalized within-repertoire ranks of inferred template counts. In a later analysis, generation probabilities were computed using a VDJ recombination model fitted to out-of-frame rearrangements, and the results were checked against IGoR. A later analysis scored TCR-TCR, TCR-HLA and TCR-CMV co-occurrence with hypergeometric tests, applying a repertoire-size bias correction to TCR pairs. To estimate false discovery rates, a later analysis permuted the HLA or CMV assignments 20 times. In a later analysis, co-occurring TCRs were grouped using DBSCAN, and TCRdist sequence similarity was added for clustering within HLA-allele-positive subsets. Repertoires with fewer than 30,000 or more than 120,000 public chains, plus five repertoires with anomalous nucleotide sharing, were excluded from co-occurrence clustering. What TCRdb holds here is the immuneACCESS table cut down to in-frame rearrangements. Part of the clones is not present; checked against another copy, under half of the missing clones reflect an unresolved V gene, and the others are unexplained. Clone size and the V and J calls come from that table; the DNA yielded D and trimming. This sample lists around 37,000 clones; less than 85% were detected once. The ten most abundant clones make up 8% to 11% of the sample.

The sequence was collected from a woman between 18 and 29 years old in good health and CMV-seropositive. The V and J genes are TRBV6-1 and TRBJ2-1; TRBD2 is possibly the D segment (6 matching bases). Sequencing input: PBMCs. The bases are TGTGCCAGCAACCTAAGCTGGCGGGGCAATGAGCAGTTCTTC. It is translated as CASNLSWRGNEQFF.